These 15 T cell receptor beta chains were sequenced from one sample in a study of blood T cell repertoires in COVID-19. Produced via immunoSEQ multiplex PCR; TCRdb's table is partial and in-frame only. This sample has approximately 200,000 clones, with 87% found just once. The sample was PBMCs or T cells enriched from blood (not recorded which). The receptor set was obtained from a woman aged 25-40 years who had recovered from COVID-19.

This chain links TRBV6-6 with TRBJ1-2; D is uncertain. The CDR3 totals 12 residues. The V and J ends lost 7 bases and 2 bases respectively, with 8 bases between them. The germline V gene encodes CDR1 MNHNY and CDR2 SVGAGI (reference sequence). CDR3 bases: TGTGCCAGCATTGGCGGGAACTATGGCTACACCTTC. This codes for CASIGGNYGYTF.

Only a few counts were recorded for this clone. The chain links TRBV5-4 to TRBJ2-7, with 7 bases fitting TRBD2. Germline trimming cut 5 bases from V and 2 bases from J; bases unmatched to any gene: 13. The CDR3 is made up of 16 amino acids. CDR1 and CDR2 (germline): SGHNT, YYREEE (reference sequence). DNA for the CDR3: TGTGCCAGCAGTTCCGCCCTCGGGAGGTCTACCTACGAGCAGTACTTC. It translates to CASSSALGRSTYEQYF.

The chain carries TRBV30 and TRBJ1-4; D is undetermined. V was pared by 2 bases and J by 12 bases, with 19 bases between. Germline V CDR1 and CDR2: GTSNPN, SVGIG (reference sequence). This CDR3 region has 14 residues. CDR3 nucleotide sequence: TGTGCCTGGAGTAGGGCCCAGCTCGGCGGGGAACTGTTTTTT. Translation: CAWSRAQLGGELFF.

The rearrangement uses TRBV7-3 and TRBJ1-1; D might be TRBD1 (6 bases). CDR1 SGHTA and CDR2 FQGTGA come from the germline V gene. The CDR3 is 14 residues long. The V end was cut by 5 bases, the J end by 4 bases, with 14 bases between. DNA of the CDR3: TGTGCCAGCAGCCTAGACAGGCGGAGCACTGAAGCTTTCTTT. This gives the protein CASSLDRRSTEAFF.

The chain links TRBV14 to TRBJ1-2, with D maybe TRBD1 (5 bases). V dropped 0 bases and J dropped 4 bases, with 18 bases sitting between them. Looked up from germline, CDR1 is SGHDN and CDR2 is FVKESK. This CDR3 is built from 17 residues. DNA for the CDR3: TGTGCCAGCAGCCAAGAGGGGGGTCCCCTGCTGGGCTATGGCTACACCTTC. The encoded protein is CASSQEGGPLLGYGYTF. The full variable domain, rest sourced from reference TRBV14 and TRBJ1-2, is EAGVTQFPSHSVIEKGQTVTLRCDPISGHDNLYWYRRVMGKEIKFLLHFVKESKQDESGMPNNRFLAERTGGTYSTLKVQPAELEDSGVYFCASSQEGGPLLGYGYTFGSGTRLTVV.

The chain is built from TRBV5-4 and TRBJ2-4, with 9 bases matching TRBD1. The germline CDR1 and CDR2 sequences are SGHNT and YYREEE (reference sequence). The CDR3 runs to 16 residues. Unmatched junction bases numbered 8, after V lost 4 bases and J lost 3 bases. CDR3 nucleotides: TGTGCCAGCAGCGACGGACAGGGGACTCTCAAAAACATTCAGTACTTC. It is translated as CASSDGQGTLKNIQYF.

The V call is TRBV7-2, the J call TRBJ1-4; TRBD1 matches 10 bases. The J segment lost 8 bases and the V segment lost 1 base, leaving 4 bases of the junction unmatched. The CDR3 consists of 15 residues. The germline V gene has CDR1 SGHTA and CDR2 FQGNSA. CDR3 residues: CASSLGQGAGEKLFF. The CDR3 nucleotides read TGTGCCAGCAGCTTAGGACAGGGGGCCGGAGAAAAACTGTTTTTT.

The V and J genes are TRBV30 and TRBJ1-1; TRBD1 matches at 7 bases. This CDR3 has 13 residues. Germline-derived CDR1 and CDR2 are GTSNPN and SVGIG (reference sequence). The ends lost 0 bases at V and 3 bases at J; junction bases unmatched: 1. The CDR3 loop is CAWSVGGYTEAFF. The DNA of the CDR3 is TGTGCCTGGAGTGTAGGGGGCTACACTGAAGCTTTCTTT.

In its sample, this clone was seen a few times. This rearrangement joins TRBV7-9 to TRBJ1-2; 9 bases map to TRBD1. The CDR3 runs 15 residues. J gave up 4 bases and V 6 bases, and 9 bases lay outside the gene matches. The germline V gene has CDR1 SEHNR and CDR2 FQNEAQ (reference sequence). The CDR3 loop reads CASRPGQGAPYGYTF. The CDR3 DNA follows: TGTGCCAGCAGACCGGGACAGGGTGCCCCCTATGGCTACACCTTC.

The rearrangement joins TRBV5-4 to TRBJ2-5; weak D call: TRBD2 (6 bases). The CDR3 is 13 residues long. The germline V and J ends were trimmed by 0 bases and 5 bases, with 8 bases remaining between them. Germline V gene data show CDR1 as SGHNT and CDR2 as YYREEE (reference sequence). CDR3 in amino acids: CASSLASVETQYF. CDR3 nucleotides: TGTGCCAGCAGCTTGGCTAGCGTGGAGACCCAGTACTTC.

In its sample, this clone was seen a few times. This sequence joins TRBV27 and TRBJ2-5, with 8 bases matching TRBD1. The CDR3 consists of 15 residues. Germline V gives CDR1 MNHEY, CDR2 SMNVEV (reference sequence). With 6 bases clipped from V and 4 bases from J, the junction kept 10 bases outside the gene matches. CDR3 DNA: TGTGCCAGCAGCATCAGGGGGCGGACTCCAGAGACCCAGTACTTC. This encodes CASSIRGRTPETQYF.

Here the CDR3 reads CATSDGQGGTYEQYF. Written as DNA, the CDR3 is TGTGCCACCAGTGATGGACAGGGGGGAACCTACGAGCAGTACTTC. J is TRBJ2-7 and V is TRBV24-1, with 10 bases aligning to TRBD1. Germline CDR1 reads KGHDR; CDR2 reads SFDVKD. The CDR3 length is 15 residues. V lost 3 bases and J lost 2; bases outside the gene matches: 3.

The chain joins TRBV19 to TRBJ1-2; D is unresolved. The CDR3 extends over 15 amino acids. Trimming took off 2 bases at V and 2 bases at J, with 12 bases between the two ends. Germline V CDR1 and CDR2: LNHDA, SQIVND (reference sequence). The CDR3 sequence: CASSILRVRNYGYTF. CDR3 nucleotide sequence: TGTGCCAGTAGTATACTCCGGGTTCGGAACTATGGCTACACCTTC.

The CDR3 DNA sequence: TGTGCCAGCAGCTGGGCAGGCCCCTATGGCTACACCTTC. It codes for CASSWAGPYGYTF. The chain is built from TRBV11-2 and TRBJ1-2, with D unclear. V dropped 4 bases and J dropped 4 bases, with 10 bases sitting between them. The germline V gene encodes CDR1 SGHAT and CDR2 FQNNGV. This CDR3 is built from 13 residues. The full variable domain, in which reference TRBV11-2 and TRBJ1-2 provide the parts outside the CDR3, is EAGVAQSPRYKIIEKRQSVAFWCNPISGHATLYWYQQILGQGPKLLIQFQNNGVVDDSQLPKDRFSAERLKGVDSTLKIQPAKLEDSAVYLCASSWAGPYGYTFGSGTRLTVV.

The chain has TRBV24-1 and TRBJ2-3, with D perhaps TRBD2 (5 bases). Germline lookup yields CDR1 KGHDR and CDR2 SFDVKD. This CDR3 contains 15 residues. V was pared by 4 bases and J by 7 bases, with 17 bases between. The CDR3 DNA follows: TGTGCCACCAGTGACCCCCGCAGAGCCGGGAATACGCAGTATTTT. This encodes CATSDPRRAGNTQYF.